Each of the 9 T cell receptor beta chains below was sequenced from the same sample in a study of vaccination effects on CD4 cells after COVID-19. These TCRs are of unknown antigen specificity. The repertoire was sequenced with immunoSEQ multiplex PCR; TCRdb's copy has only in-frame clones and lacks some. The table shows about 31,000 clones, with around 86% occurring only once. Antigen-specific CD4+ T cells were expanded with viral peptide pools in the ViraFEST assay before sequencing. CD4+ T cells were isolated after around 9 days of culture. Two doses of BNT162b2 or mRNA-1273 vaccine were administered to participants. Material: CD4+ T cells from PBMCs cultured with SARS-CoV-2 spike peptides, obtained after COVID-19 vaccination. These receptor sequences come from a human donor who received a COVID-19 vaccine. Some clones in this sample may be carry-over from other donors' samples.

The chain links TRBV7-2 to TRBJ2-3, with TRBD2 matching over 9 bases. Germline CDR1 is SGHTA and CDR2 is FQGNSA. V was pared by 3 bases and J by 2 bases, with 6 bases of the junction left unmatched. This CDR3 spans 16 amino acids. The CDR3: CASSFTGGGDTDTQYF. CDR3 coding DNA: TGTGCCAGCAGCTTCACGGGCGGGGGGGACACAGATACGCAGTATTTT. The variable domain in full, completed from reference TRBV7-2 and TRBJ2-3, reads GAGVSQSPSNKVTEKGKDVELRCDPISGHTALYWYRQSLGQGLEFLIYFQGNSAPDKSGLPSDRFSAERTGGSVSTLTIQRTQQEDSAVYLCASSFTGGGDTDTQYFGPGTRLTVL.

This chain links TRBV7-3 with TRBJ1-5; 7 positions match TRBD1. The CDR3 totals 18 residues. CDR1 is SGHTA and CDR2 is FQGTGA in the germline V gene. V dropped 5 bases and J dropped 0; count of bases not matched to a gene: 13. The CDR3 DNA follows: TGTGCCAGCAGCCATCACAGGGGAATATGGTTTAGCAATCAGCCCCAGCATTTT. Translation: CASSHHRGIWFSNQPQHF.

This clone was recorded once. The V gene is TRBV18, the J gene TRBJ1-1; D call uncertain. The V end lost 1 base, the J end lost 0 bases, and 3 bases lay between the germline ends. Germline CDR1 is KGHSH and CDR2 is LQKENI. The CDR3 sequence is 13 residues long. The CDR3 is CASSPRVNTEAFF. CDR3 sequence (DNA): TGTGCCAGCTCACCACGGGTGAACACTGAAGCTTTCTTT.

The chain is built from TRBV29-1 and TRBJ2-2; TRBD1 matches 9 bases. V dropped 7 bases and J dropped 1; count of bases not matched to a gene: 1. The CDR3 runs 13 residues. Germline CDR1 is SQVTM and CDR2 is ANQGSEA. CDR3 residues: CSADRGNTGELFF. The DNA of the CDR3 is TGCAGCGCGGACAGGGGGAACACCGGGGAGCTGTTTTTT.

The J gene is TRBJ2-7, the V gene TRBV7-2; 9 bases align to TRBD1. V lost 4 bases and J lost 3; bases outside the gene matches: 4. There are 14 residues in the CDR3. Germline loops: CDR1 SGHTA, CDR2 FQGNSA. The CDR3 spells CASSSQTGGYEQYV. The DNA for the CDR3 is TGTGCCAGCAGCTCGCAGACAGGGGGCTACGAGCAGTACGTC.

The chain uses TRBV29-1 and TRBJ1-1; D gene ambiguous. This CDR3 comprises 12 residues. Germline-derived CDR1 and CDR2 are SQVTM and ANQGSEA. V dropped 7 bases and J dropped 1 base, with 10 bases sitting between them. Here the CDR3 reads CSARTGNTEAFF. CDR3 nucleotides: TGCAGCGCAAGGACGGGGAACACTGAAGCTTTCTTT.

The V gene is TRBV18, the J gene TRBJ1-5, with TRBD1 matching 9 bases. There are 14 residues in the CDR3. The germline V gene has CDR1 KGHSH and CDR2 LQKENI. The V and J ends lost 3 bases and 4 bases, in that order; junction bases with no gene match: 1. CDR3: CASSPGQGNQPQHF. In DNA, the CDR3 is TGTGCCAGCTCACCGGGACAGGGAAATCAGCCCCAGCATTTT.

The chain carries TRBV29-1 and TRBJ1-3; D gene uncertain. The length of the CDR3 is 11 residues. Germline V CDR1 and CDR2: SQVTM, ANQGSEA. The V end lost 8 bases, the J end lost 4 bases, and 9 bases lay between the germline ends. CDR3 residues: CSLQVGNTIYF. In DNA, the CDR3 is TGCAGCCTCCAGGTGGGAAACACCATATATTTT.

J is TRBJ2-7 and V is TRBV6-1, with D unresolved. The CDR3 is 15 residues long. Deletions cut 2 bases from V and 0 bases from J, with 11 bases between. Germline assignment: CDR1 MNHNS and CDR2 SASEGT. The CDR3 sequence is CASSEWVPSSYEQYV. Here the CDR3 DNA reads TGTGCCAGCAGTGAATGGGTTCCTAGCTCCTACGAGCAGTACGTC.